This T cell receptor beta chain was obtained from a study of T cell repertoires in cytomegalovirus infection. Study-level information: Public TCR beta signatures marked donors with CMV infection and the matching HLA. Study-wide results and limits: The ex vivo response was dominated by HLA-C-restricted CMV-specific TCR beta clonotypes. Pooled public TCR beta family frequency picked out CMV carriers with the relevant HLA.

A word on this clonotype: Its target is unknown.

TCRdb re-analysed the reads in MiXCR, keeping a single row per CDR3 protein. The sample lists just under 550,000 distinct CDR3 sequences, roughly 29% seen once, with about 13% in the top ten. Germline CDR1 SNHLY, CDR2 FYNNEI. There are 14 residues in the CDR3. J lost 5 bases, V lost 6 bases, and 5 bases had no gene match. The receptor comes from a human donor in good health (CMV status not recorded). Some clones in this sample may be carry-over from other donors' samples. Sequenced material: PBMCs. The genes are TRBV2 and TRBJ2-2; 8 bases fit TRBD1. The CDR3 protein is CASRDRVGTGELFF. CDR3 in DNA: TGTGCCAGCAGGGACAGGGTGGGGACCGGGGAGCTGTTTTTT. Looking up the rest from reference TRBV2 and TRBJ2-2 gives the full variable domain: EPEVTQTPSHQVTQMGQEVILRCVPISNHLYFYWYRQILGQKVEFLVSFYNNEISEKSEIFDDQFSVERPDGSNFTLKIRSTKLEDSAMYFCASRDRVGTGELFFGEGSRLTVL.